The next 29 T cell receptor beta chains were all read from a single sample in a study of CD8 T cells in ankylosing spondylitis (dated by TCRdb to 2016 to 2017). Here is what the overall study found, with its caveats: Blood from ankylosing spondylitis patients appeared to be characterized by a TCR beta motif composed of about 8 highly homologous amino acid variants.

No antigen has been assigned to these receptors. The method was 5' RACE. The sequencer was an Illumina HiSeq 2500. Clones were called with MiXCR by TCRdb after fastp trimmed the public reads at Q25, and only in-frame beta chains were retained. CDR3 protein sequences are deduplicated, and each keeps its most common genes and DNA. The sample table records over 200,000 distinct CDR3 sequences; roughly 18% of these occur just once. The top ten clones comprise under 45% of the sample. Sequencing was performed on blood, either unsorted or a sorted T cell fraction (not recorded which). Every receptor here comes from a male donor with ankylosing spondylitis.

This clonotype has only a few counts. The chain couples TRBV5-1 to TRBJ2-7; D remains ambiguous. The germline V gene has CDR1 SGHRS and CDR2 YFSETQ. This CDR3 region has 14 residues. The V end was cut by 2 bases, the J end by 0 bases, with 9 bases between. The CDR3 loop reads CASSLGHNSYEQYF. The CDR3 coding sequence is TGCGCCAGCAGCTTAGGGCACAACTCCTACGAGCAGTACTTC.

J is TRBJ1-2 and V is TRBV4-1; D is unclear. CDR1 is MGHRA and CDR2 is YSYEKL in the germline V gene. The CDR3 loop spans 16 amino acids. The V end lost 3 bases, the J end lost 4 bases, and 18 bases lay between the germline ends. DNA of the CDR3: TGCGCCAGCAGCCAGTCGACGGAACTTGGTCCCTATGGCTACACCTTC. Protein: CASSQSTELGPYGYTF.

The chain employs TRBV10-3 and TRBJ2-7; D call uncertain. Trimming left V 3 bases short and J 5 bases short, with 5 bases between. CDR1 and CDR2 (germline): ENHRY, SYGVKD. The CDR3 totals 11 residues. The CDR3 here is CAISEGNEQYF. The CDR3 region has the DNA TGTGCCATCAGTGAAGGTAACGAGCAGTACTTC.

CDR3 sequence: CASSTCVQYF. DNA of the CDR3: TGTGCCAGCAGCACCTGTGTTCAGTACTTC. This chain connects TRBV21-1 to TRBJ2-4; the table's D call, TRBD1, was not checked against the DNA. TRBV21-1 is given as a pseudogene. The CDR3 sequence is 10 residues long.

The chain uses TRBV24-1 and TRBJ2-5; 7 nucleotides match TRBD1. Trimming cost V 4 bases and J 1 base; bases outside gene matches: 5. In germline, CDR1 is KGHDR, CDR2 SFDVKD. The CDR3 has 15 residues. CDR3 sequence (DNA): TGTGCCACCAGTGACCCGTACAGGGGCCAAGAGACCCAGTACTTC. It is translated as CATSDPYRGQETQYF.

The rearrangement uses TRBV27 and TRBJ1-6; 10 positions match TRBD1. V was clipped by 5 bases and J by 8 bases; unmatched bases: 15. There are 18 residues in the CDR3. CDR1 is MNHEY, CDR2 SMNVEV, per germline (reference sequence). This chain's CDR3 is CASSPGQGGNYPDSPLHF. The CDR3 bases are TGTGCCAGCAGTCCCGGACAGGGGGGAAACTACCCAGATTCACCCCTCCACTTT.

The rearrangement links TRBV9 to TRBJ2-1; D is uncertain. V shed 3 bases and J shed 5 bases, with 6 bases lying between them. Germline CDR1 SGDLS, CDR2 YYNGEE. This CDR3 is built from 12 residues. CDR3 coding DNA: TGTGCCAGCAGCGAGGTTAACAATGAGCAGTTCTTC. Its protein is CASSEVNNEQFF.

This clonotype was observed many times. This sequence joins TRBV27 and TRBJ2-1; tentatively, D is TRBD2 (5 bases). The CDR3 totals 11 residues. CDR1 and CDR2 from the germline V gene are MNHEY and SMNVEV (reference sequence). V lost 5 bases and J lost 6, with 5 bases in between. The CDR3 reads CASSSGNEQFF. The CDR3 DNA reads TGTGCCAGCAGTAGCGGCAATGAGCAGTTCTTC.

This chain uses TRBV4-2 with TRBJ2-2; D unresolved. Per germline, CDR1 LGHNA and CDR2 YNFKEQ. This CDR3 has 14 residues. Deletions cut 0 bases from V and 2 bases from J, with 4 bases between. In DNA form, the CDR3 reads TGTGCCAGCAGCCAAGAAGGTAACACCGGGGAGCTGTTTTTT. It yields the protein CASSQEGNTGELFF.

This chain's CDR3 is CASSQNRARDGYTF. The CDR3 DNA follows: TGTGCCAGCAGCCAAAACAGGGCACGAGATGGCTACACCTTC. This chain joins TRBV3-1 and TRBJ1-2; a weak D match, TRBD1 (6 bases). Germline values: CDR1 LGHDT, CDR2 YNNKEL (reference sequence). The germline V and J ends were trimmed by 2 bases and 6 bases, with 13 bases remaining between them. This CDR3 region has 14 residues.

The table lists this clonotype with a few counts. The chain recombines TRBV4-1 with TRBJ1-1, with 7 bases that match TRBD1. V shed 2 bases, J shed 1 base, and the junction held 13 bases outside the gene matches. The length of the CDR3 is 18 residues. In germline, CDR1 is MGHRA, CDR2 YSYEKL. The CDR3 reads CASSQWEGAAVGNTEAFF. The CDR3 DNA follows: TGCGCCAGCAGCCAATGGGAGGGGGCAGCGGTGGGGAACACTGAAGCTTTCTTT.

This clonotype occurred many times. The CDR3 sequence is CASSALGGADQPQHF. In DNA form, the CDR3 reads TGTGCCAGCAGCGCCTTGGGGGGCGCCGATCAGCCCCAGCATTTT. The rearrangement uses TRBV12-3 or TRBV12-4 and TRBJ1-5, with a weak D call TRBD1 (6 bases). Trimming left V 6 bases short and J 5 bases short, with 17 bases between. This CDR3 region has 15 residues.

Notes on this clonotype: Since a much larger clone is just one base distant, this may be a read error. The chain is built from TRBV27 and TRBJ2-7; 7 bases are a match to TRBD1. The V gene end was trimmed by 3 bases and the J gene end by 2 bases; junction bases not matched to a gene: 4. The CDR3 runs 14 residues. CDR1 MNHEY and CDR2 SMNVEV come from the germline V gene (reference sequence). CDR3 sequence: CASSLGTVAYEQYF. The CDR3 region has the DNA TGTGCCAGCAGTTTGGGGACAGTGGCCTACGAGCAGTACTTC.

In its sample, this clonotype was seen a few times. The chain couples TRBV27 to TRBJ2-2; D gene ambiguous. CDR1 is MNHEY, CDR2 SMNVEV, per germline (reference sequence). This CDR3 region has 15 residues. V was trimmed by 5 bases and J by 6 bases, leaving 16 bases between them. CDR3 bases: TGTGCCAGCAGTCTACAAGGACCGAGCCCCGGGGAGCTGTTTTTT. Its translation is CASSLQGPSPGELFF.

This clonotype occurred a few times. The gene calls are TRBV7-6 and TRBJ2-1, with 8 bases aligning to TRBD2. Germline CDR1 reads SGHVS; CDR2 reads FNYEAQ. This CDR3 comprises 15 residues. V was clipped by 3 bases and J by 6 bases; unmatched bases: 7. The CDR3 loop reads CASSFRKRGINEQFF. The CDR3 coding sequence is TGTGCCAGCAGCTTTAGGAAGCGGGGGATCAATGAGCAGTTCTTC.

This clonotype has a count of ten or more. The gene calls are TRBV4-1 and TRBJ2-2; a possible D gene is TRBD1 (5 bases). Per the germline V gene, CDR1 is MGHRA and CDR2 is YSYEKL. Trimming took off 4 bases at V and 0 bases at J, with 9 bases between the two ends. The CDR3 has 15 residues. CDR3 nucleotide sequence: TGCGCCAGCAGCCGGGCAGGGTCGAACACCGGGGAGCTGTTTTTT. Amino acid sequence: CASSRAGSNTGELFF.

This clonotype was detected only a few times. The genes are TRBV14 and TRBJ2-2; no definite D call. This CDR3 comprises 13 residues. Trimming pared 6 bases from V and 6 bases from J, leaving 11 bases between. Per the germline V gene, CDR1 is SGHDN and CDR2 is FVKESK. The CDR3 sequence: CASRAAASGELFF. The CDR3 DNA reads as TGTGCCAGCAGGGCGGCGGCCTCCGGGGAGCTGTTTTTT.

The V and J genes are TRBV4-3 and TRBJ2-7; 9 bases agree with TRBD2. Germline CDR1 reads LGHNA; CDR2 reads YSLEER. The CDR3 consists of 16 residues. V gave up 0 bases and J gave up 2 bases; unmatched junction bases: 5. This chain's CDR3 is CASSQDSTSGAYEQYF. The DNA for the CDR3 is TGCGCCAGCAGCCAAGATTCGACTAGCGGAGCCTACGAGCAGTACTTC.

With respect to this clonotype: A much more abundant neighbour one base away suggests this may be a read error. The V gene is TRBV12-3 or TRBV12-4, the J gene TRBJ1-6; 7 nucleotides line up with TRBD1. The CDR3 runs to 14 residues. J lost 9 bases, V lost 10 bases, and 12 bases had no gene match. The CDR3 here is CANSLGQGGSPLHF. For the CDR3, the DNA is TGTGCCAACTCCCTAGGGCAGGGGGGTTCACCCCTCCACTTT.

Only a few counts were recorded for this clonotype. The CDR3 loop is CASRWGNTEAFF. CDR3 bases: TGTGCCAGTAGATGGGGGAACACTGAAGCTTTCTTT. This chain connects TRBV19 to TRBJ1-1; unclear D gene. Germline lookup yields CDR1 LNHDA and CDR2 SQIVND (reference sequence). CDR3 length: 12 amino acids. V lost 6 bases, J lost 1 base, and 6 bases lay in between.

This rearrangement joins TRBV20-1 to TRBJ1-1, with D perhaps matching TRBD1 (5 bases). V shed 2 bases and J shed 1 base, with 11 bases lying between them. Germline V gene data show CDR1 as DFQATT and CDR2 as SNEGSKA (reference sequence). The CDR3 spans 14 residues. In DNA form, the CDR3 reads TGCAGTGCTAGAACCAGGGCCAGGAACACTGAAGCTTTCTTT. This translates into CSARTRARNTEAFF.

The chain joins TRBV9 to TRBJ2-5; 7 bases are shared with TRBD2. V lost 3 bases, J lost 5 bases, and 10 bases stayed unmatched. The CDR3 length is 15 residues. The germline CDR1 and CDR2 sequences are SGDLS and YYNGEE. Here the CDR3 reads CASSALAERGETQYF. CDR3 DNA sequence: TGTGCCAGCAGCGCCCTAGCGGAACGTGGGGAGACCCAGTACTTC.

This clonotype appeared a few times. The chain recombines TRBV2 with TRBJ2-3, with TRBD2 matching over 12 bases. J lost 3 bases, V lost 3 bases, and 4 bases had no gene match. In germline, CDR1 is SNHLY, CDR2 FYNNEI. CDR3 length: 16 residues. The chain's CDR3 is CASSDGLAGITDTQYF. The CDR3, as DNA: TGTGCCAGCAGTGATGGACTAGCGGGAATTACAGATACGCAGTATTTT.

This clonotype has only a few counts. This chain uses TRBV7-2 with TRBJ2-5; possible D gene TRBD2, 5 bases. Germline values: CDR1 SGHTA, CDR2 FQGNSA. The CDR3 sequence is 16 residues long. V lost 5 bases to trimming and J lost 2 bases, with 18 bases between them. This CDR3 reads CASSPPFGLLQETQYF. In nucleotides, the CDR3 is TGTGCCAGCAGCCCACCCTTCGGACTCCTTCAAGAGACCCAGTACTTC.

This clonotype has a handful of counts. This rearrangement joins TRBV4-3 to TRBJ1-4; no definite D call. With 0 bases removed from V and 4 bases from J, the gap between germline ends came to 12 bases. Per the germline V gene, CDR1 is LGHNA and CDR2 is YSLEER. The CDR3 has 16 residues. In DNA, the CDR3 is TGCGCCAGCAGCCAAGACGGGAGCGCAAGTAATGAAAAACTGTTTTTT. Translated, it gives CASSQDGSASNEKLFF.

The V call is TRBV5-6, the J call TRBJ1-1; D remains unclear. The CDR3 totals 14 residues. CDR1 and CDR2 (germline): SGHDT, YYEEEE. The ends were cut back, 0 bases at V and 6 bases at J, with 12 bases in the middle. The CDR3 DNA is TGTGCCAGCAGCTTGGTAGGTGATGGGGCTGAAGCTTTCTTT. This encodes CASSLVGDGAEAFF.

The CDR3 is CAGQEGHNEQFF. CDR3 in DNA: TGTGCCGGCCAGGAGGGGCACAATGAGCAGTTCTTC. The chain uses TRBV7-2 and TRBJ2-1, with a weak D call TRBD2 (6 bases). The germline V gene encodes CDR1 SGHTA and CDR2 FQGNSA. The length of the CDR3 is 12 residues. Deletions cut 11 bases from V and 5 bases from J, with 13 bases between.

This clonotype occurred a few times. The chain uses TRBV30 and TRBJ2-7, with D perhaps matching TRBD2 (6 bases). The germline V gene encodes CDR1 GTSNPN and CDR2 SVGIG (reference sequence). V lost 5 bases to trimming and J lost 0 bases, with 11 bases between them. This CDR3 region has 13 residues. The CDR3 coding sequence is TGTGCCTGGCGGGACTTGAGCTCCTACGAGCAGTACTTC. The encoded protein is CAWRDLSSYEQYF.

This clonotype has more than one count but fewer than ten. The CDR3 DNA is TGCGCCAGCAGCTTGGGAAGTCATACCGGGGAGCTGTTTTTT. Amino acids: CASSLGSHTGELFF. The chain uses TRBV4-1 and TRBJ2-2; D is unresolved. CDR1 and CDR2 (germline): MGHRA, YSYEKL. This CDR3 spans 14 amino acids. Trimming removed 5 bases at V and 5 bases at J, with 12 bases between.